The rows below give T cell receptor beta chains drawn from one sample of a study of shared clonotypes between healthy human individuals. Profiled with immunoSEQ multiplex PCR; TCRdb holds only in-frame clones, not every one. The sample carries some 800,000 clones, more than 85% recorded once. Specimen: naive CD8+ T cells sorted from blood. All receptors derive from a man aged 25 to 40 in good health. The CDR3 runs from the conserved cysteine through the conserved F or W. Fields, in order: D gene, J gene, V gene, clone size, CDR3 DNA, CDR3 protein. The D gene is left open where the match is weak. The size of a clone is reported for some rows only, either as once, few or many, or as a class for expanded clones.

D: .; J: TRBJ2-5; V: TRBV15; size: .; DNA: TGTGCCACCAGCAACCAATTGACGCAAGTGGGAGAGACCCAGTACTTC; CDR3: CATSNQLTQVGETQYF
D: .; J: TRBJ2-7; V: TRBV27; size: .; DNA: TGTGCCAGCAGTTACGGGCAGGGGACCTACGAGCAGTACTTC; CDR3: CASSYGQGTYEQYF
D: TRBD2; J: TRBJ2-1; V: TRBV7-9; size: few; DNA: TGTGCCAGCAGGCGACTAGCGGCAGACTATGAGCAGTTCTTC; CDR3: CASRRLAADYEQFF
D: TRBD1; J: TRBJ2-5; V: TRBV9; size: .; DNA: TGTGCCAGCAGCGCAGACGGGCAGGGGGCGATGGAGACCCAGTACTTC; CDR3: CASSADGQGAMETQYF
D: .; J: TRBJ2-2; V: TRBV11-2; size: .; DNA: TGTGCCAGCAGCCTGTATTGGGAGCTGTTTTTT; CDR3: CASSLYWELFF
D: .; J: TRBJ2-2; V: TRBV29-1; size: .; DNA: TGCAGCGTTGAAGACGGGACCGGGAAGACCGGGGAGCTGTTTTTT; CDR3: CSVEDGTGKTGELFF
D: .; J: TRBJ2-2; V: TRBV7-8; size: .; DNA: TGTGCCAGCAGCTCCAGGAGATTTGGGGTCACCGGGGAGCTGTTTTTT; CDR3: CASSSRRFGVTGELFF
D: .; J: TRBJ1-5; V: TRBV6-4; size: .; DNA: TGTGCCAGCAGTGACCAGGAAAAAAGCAATCAGCCCCAGCATTTT; CDR3: CASSDQEKSNQPQHF
D: .; J: TRBJ2-7; V: TRBV19; size: .; DNA: TGTGCCAGTAGTATAGGAGTGGGAGTCGAGCAGTACTTC; CDR3: CASSIGVGVEQYF
D: .; J: TRBJ2-2; V: TRBV6-6; size: .; DNA: TGTGCCAGCAGTTACGTCGAAACCGGGGAGCTGTTTTTT; CDR3: CASSYVETGELFF
D: .; J: TRBJ2-7; V: TRBV19; size: .; DNA: TGTGCCAGTAGTGCCGGCGGCGGGGCCTACGAGCAGTACTTC; CDR3: CASSAGGGAYEQYF
D: .; J: TRBJ1-2; V: TRBV6-5; size: .; DNA: TGTGCCAGCAGTTACTCGGTTTACGCCCCGAACTATGGCTACACCTTC; CDR3: CASSYSVYAPNYGYTF
D: TRBD2; J: TRBJ2-3; V: TRBV7-9; size: .; DNA: TGTGCCAGCAGCCGAACTAGCGGGACGGGAGATACGCAGTATTTT; CDR3: CASSRTSGTGDTQYF
D: .; J: TRBJ2-1; V: TRBV10-3; size: .; DNA: TGTGCCATCAGTGAGGGGCAGCGGTCCTACAATGAGCAGTTCTTC; CDR3: CAISEGQRSYNEQFF
D: .; J: TRBJ2-1; V: TRBV14; size: once; DNA: TGTGCCAGCAGCCAACTGGGTTTAAGCTCCTACAATGAGCAGTTCTTC; CDR3: CASSQLGLSSYNEQFF
D: .; J: TRBJ1-4; V: TRBV7-9; size: .; DNA: TGTGCCAGCAGCTCGTCGGTGGGAACTAATGAAAAACTGTTTTTT; CDR3: CASSSSVGTNEKLFF
D: TRBD2; J: TRBJ2-6; V: TRBV7-9; size: .; DNA: TGTGCCAGCGGGGAGGGCTCTGGGGCCAACGTCCTGACTTTC; CDR3: CASGEGSGANVLTF
D: .; J: TRBJ1-4; V: TRBV7-9; size: .; DNA: TGTGCCAGCAGCTTAGGGGTACGTGAAAAACTGTTTTTT; CDR3: CASSLGVREKLFF
D: .; J: TRBJ2-2; V: TRBV7-9; size: .; DNA: TGTGCCAGCAGCCTACAGGGAACCGGGGAGCTGTTTTTT; CDR3: CASSLQGTGELFF
D: TRBD2; J: TRBJ2-7; V: TRBV15; size: once; DNA: TGTGCCACCAGCAGACCTGGACTAGCGGGAGATCTGAACGAGCAGTACTTC; CDR3: CATSRPGLAGDLNEQYF
D: .; J: TRBJ2-4; V: TRBV19; size: .; DNA: TGTGCCAGTAGTAGGGGCATTGGGTCCAAAAACATTCAGTACTTC; CDR3: CASSRGIGSKNIQYF
D: .; J: TRBJ1-3; V: TRBV2; size: .; DNA: TGTGCCAGCAACCCCGGGTCCGGAAACACCATATATTTT; CDR3: CASNPGSGNTIYF
D: .; J: TRBJ2-5; V: TRBV29-1; size: once; DNA: TGCAGCGTTGAGCCCTCACAGGGAAGCATGGAGACCCAGTACTTC; CDR3: CSVEPSQGSMETQYF
D: .; J: TRBJ1-1; V: TRBV27; size: .; DNA: TGTGCCAGCAGTCCCCAAGGGGATTTTGAAGCTTTCTTT; CDR3: CASSPQGDFEAFF
D: .; J: TRBJ2-2; V: TRBV7-9; size: .; DNA: TGTGCCAGCAGCTGGGGGTCTACCGGGGAGCTGTTTTTT; CDR3: CASSWGSTGELFF
D: .; J: TRBJ2-7; V: TRBV28; size: .; DNA: TGTGCCAGCAGTTTAACAGGACTGAGTGGCCTATACGAGCAGTACTTC; CDR3: CASSLTGLSGLYEQYF
D: .; J: TRBJ2-3; V: TRBV27; size: .; DNA: TGTGCCAGCAGTTTCATCTCGGACACTGTCACAGATACGCAGTATTTT; CDR3: CASSFISDTVTDTQYF
D: TRBD2; J: TRBJ2-1; V: TRBV7-6; size: .; DNA: TGTGCCAGCAGCTTGCGGGAGTCCTACAATGAGCAGTTCTTC; CDR3: CASSLRESYNEQFF
D: TRBD2; J: TRBJ2-2; V: TRBV11-2; size: .; DNA: TGTGCCAGCAGCCTCGGACTAGCGCACAACACCGGGGAGCTGTTTTTT; CDR3: CASSLGLAHNTGELFF
D: .; J: TRBJ1-5; V: TRBV4-3; size: .; DNA: TGCGCCAGCAGCCAAGATATTCCCTCCGACTGGCGTGATGCTCAGCCCCAGCATTTT; CDR3: CASSQDIPSDWRDAQPQHF
D: .; J: TRBJ1-1; V: TRBV7-9; size: .; DNA: TGTGCCAGCAGCTTAGGTGTGGGGGAAGCTTTCTTT; CDR3: CASSLGVGEAFF
D: .; J: TRBJ1-5; V: TRBV6-1; size: .; DNA: .; CDR3: CASSEFGPGYQPQHF
D: TRBD2; J: TRBJ2-1; V: TRBV4-2; size: .; DNA: TGTGCCAGCAGCCCTCGGACTAGCGACTACAATGAGCAGTTCTTC; CDR3: CASSPRTSDYNEQFF
D: TRBD2; J: TRBJ2-3; V: TRBV5-4; size: .; DNA: TGTGCCAGCAGCTTCTTGCGGGAGGGGGGAAGCACAGATACGCAGTATTTT; CDR3: CASSFLREGGSTDTQYF
D: .; J: TRBJ2-5; V: TRBV27; size: .; DNA: TGTGCCAGCAGTTTATCGTGGGGGTCTCAAGAGACCCAGTACTTC; CDR3: CASSLSWGSQETQYF
D: .; J: TRBJ2-2; V: TRBV15; size: .; DNA: TGTGCCACCAGGCCCGGGACGGAGAACACCGGGGAGCTGTTTTTT; CDR3: CATRPGTENTGELFF
D: .; J: TRBJ1-5; V: TRBV4-3; size: .; DNA: TGCGCCAGCAGCCAAGACGGATCTATTAATCAGCCCCAGCATTTT; CDR3: CASSQDGSINQPQHF
D: .; J: TRBJ2-7; V: TRBV7-9; size: .; DNA: TGTGCCAGCAGCACCCAGGGACTGAATACCTACGAGCAGTACTTC; CDR3: CASSTQGLNTYEQYF
D: .; J: TRBJ1-1; V: TRBV9; size: .; DNA: TGTGCCAGCAGCGTAGTAGGTGCGGGGGTAGTGAACACTGAAGCTTTCTTT; CDR3: CASSVVGAGVVNTEAFF
D: .; J: TRBJ2-1; V: TRBV27; size: .; DNA: TGTGCCAGCAGTTTATCGGCCAGTTTCCCCTCCCACAATGAGCAGTTCTTC; CDR3: CASSLSASFPSHNEQFF
D: .; J: TRBJ2-7; V: TRBV6-1; size: .; DNA: TGTGCCAATGGGAGGAACGAGCAGTACTTC; CDR3: CANGRNEQYF
D: TRBD1; J: TRBJ2-7; V: TRBV5-6; size: .; DNA: TGTGCCAGCAGCTCGACGACAGGGTGGTACGAGCAGTACTTC; CDR3: CASSSTTGWYEQYF
D: TRBD2; J: TRBJ2-1; V: TRBV9; size: .; DNA: TGTGCCAGCAGCTTTACCGGGACTAGCTCCTACAATGAGCAGTTCTTC; CDR3: CASSFTGTSSYNEQFF
D: .; J: TRBJ2-5; V: TRBV28; size: .; DNA: TGTGCCAGCAGTTTTTTGTCGGGGGTAGCCGGGGAGACCCAGTACTTC; CDR3: CASSFLSGVAGETQYF
D: .; J: TRBJ2-1; V: TRBV7-7; size: .; DNA: TGTGCCAGCAGCCCGCTGACCCAGAGCTCCTACAATGAGCAGTTCTTC; CDR3: CASSPLTQSSYNEQFF
D: .; J: TRBJ2-7; V: TRBV4-1; size: once; DNA: TGCGCCAGCAGCCAAGAATCCCTGTCCTACGAGCAGTACTTC; CDR3: CASSQESLSYEQYF
D: .; J: TRBJ1-1; V: TRBV15; size: .; DNA: TGTGCCACCAGTTCGCGAGGGAGGGAAGCTTTCTTT; CDR3: CATSSRGREAFF
D: TRBD1; J: TRBJ1-2; V: TRBV19; size: .; DNA: TGTGCCAGTAGTCCGGGACAGGGATCAGGCTACACCTTC; CDR3: CASSPGQGSGYTF
D: .; J: TRBJ2-7; V: TRBV19; size: .; DNA: TGTGCCAGTAGTCCCCGACAGGTTGGAGGGTACGAGCAGTACTTC; CDR3: CASSPRQVGGYEQYF
D: .; J: TRBJ2-1; V: TRBV10-1; size: .; DNA: TGCGCCAGCAGCGACAACAATGAGCAGTTCTTC; CDR3: CASSDNNEQFF
D: .; J: TRBJ2-2; V: TRBV6-5; size: .; DNA: TGTGCCAGCAGTAGATTGAACACCGGGGAGCTGTTTTTT; CDR3: CASSRLNTGELFF
D: .; J: TRBJ2-7; V: TRBV5-6; size: .; DNA: TGTGCCAGCAGCTTGGCTGGGGCGGGAACCTACGAGCAGTACTTC; CDR3: CASSLAGAGTYEQYF
D: TRBD1; J: TRBJ2-7; V: TRBV5-5; size: .; DNA: TGTGCCAGCAGCTTGGAGTACAGGGGGCTCTACGAGCAGTACTTC; CDR3: CASSLEYRGLYEQYF
D: .; J: TRBJ2-1; V: TRBV4-1; size: .; DNA: TGCGCCAGCAGCGATACGGCCCCCCGCTCCTACAATGAGCAGTTCTTC; CDR3: CASSDTAPRSYNEQFF